One T cell receptor beta chain is described in this entry. This CDR3 spans 15 amino acids. With V trimmed by 4 bases and J by 4 bases, 2 bases remained unmatched. Germline CDR1 and CDR2: KGHDR and SFDVKD. Authors' analysis steps: It was from reference gene primer amplification that nucleated cell counts were estimated. Clones were sequenced by immunoSEQ multiplex PCR, and TCRdb holds only the in-frame ones, with some missing. Clonal size and the V and J genes are those of that table, whereas D and trimming came from the DNA. Among hundreds of thousands of clones listed, about 88% were seen once. This record comes from a study of blood T cell repertoires in COVID-19. On the study more broadly: The United States, Italy and Spain were the sources of the acute and convalescent COVID-19 samples. Sources were T cells, B-cell-depleted T cells, or PBMCs; the material itself was cDNA or gDNA.

Those enrolled in Seattle joined during active infection and were followed longitudinally afterward. The sequence was obtained from a man aged 18 to 35 with COVID-19, enrolled during active disease. Input material: peripheral blood. The chain employs TRBV24-1 and TRBJ2-1; TRBD2 agrees at 11 bases. CDR3 protein: CATSEGTSGYNEQFF. CDR3 DNA sequence: TGTGCCACCAGTGAAGGGACTAGCGGATACAATGAGCAGTTCTTC.